This is a list of T cell receptor beta chains from one sample in a study of blood T cell repertoires in COVID-19. Sequencing used immunoSEQ multiplex PCR; TCRdb keeps in-frame clones, though not all of them. The sample has some 220,000 clones, 70% to 85% seen once; the top ten hold 1.3%. The sequenced material came from PBMCs or T cells enriched from blood (not recorded which). The receptors here all came from a middle-aged woman with acute COVID-19. Each CDR3 is given with its conserved first and last residue. D genes are given only for firm matches. Rows may omit the clone size; those that give it use once, few, many or a size class.

v_call: TRBV19; j_call: TRBJ2-7; clone_size: .; d_call: .; cdr3_nt: TGTGCCAGTAGTATGGAGGGGCGGATCTACGAGCAGTACTTC; cdr3_aa: CASSMEGRIYEQYF
v_call: TRBV10-2; j_call: TRBJ1-5; clone_size: .; d_call: .; cdr3_nt: TGCGCCAGCAGTGTACGTCCGAGTCTTCAGCCCCAGCATTTT; cdr3_aa: CASSVRPSLQPQHF
v_call: TRBV6-5; j_call: TRBJ2-5; clone_size: .; d_call: TRBD1; cdr3_nt: TGTGCCAGCAGGGCAGGACAGGGTTCAGCAGAGACCCAGTACTTC; cdr3_aa: CASRAGQGSAETQYF
v_call: TRBV18; j_call: TRBJ1-6; clone_size: .; d_call: .; cdr3_nt: TGTGCCAGCTCACTATCGGACAGCCTAAATTCACCCCTCCACTTT; cdr3_aa: CASSLSDSLNSPLHF
v_call: TRBV20-1; j_call: TRBJ1-5; clone_size: few; d_call: .; cdr3_nt: TGCAGTGCTAGTCCCCATCCCCAGCATTTT; cdr3_aa: CSASPHPQHF
v_call: TRBV3-1/TRBV3-2; j_call: TRBJ2-5; clone_size: .; d_call: .; cdr3_nt: TGTGCCAGCAGCCGTCCTCTTGGGGGCGGTCAAGAGACCCAGTACTTC; cdr3_aa: CASSRPLGGGQETQYF
v_call: TRBV7-3; j_call: TRBJ1-1; clone_size: few; d_call: .; cdr3_nt: TGTGCCAGCAAGATAGACGGGGGGCCGAACACTGAAGCTTTCTTT; cdr3_aa: CASKIDGGPNTEAFF
v_call: TRBV19; j_call: TRBJ1-3; clone_size: .; d_call: .; cdr3_nt: TGTGCCAGTATCCTCGGCAGCGCGGAGAGCTCTGGAAACACCATATATTTT; cdr3_aa: CASILGSAESSGNTIYF
v_call: TRBV25-1; j_call: TRBJ2-5; clone_size: .; d_call: .; cdr3_nt: TGTGCCAGCAGCAGGGTCTGGGAGACCCAGTACTTC; cdr3_aa: CASSRVWETQYF
v_call: TRBV14; j_call: TRBJ1-6; clone_size: .; d_call: .; cdr3_nt: TGTGCCAGCTCCCCTGCAGGGCGTAATTCACCCCTCCACTTT; cdr3_aa: CASSPAGRNSPLHF
v_call: TRBV14; j_call: TRBJ1-4; clone_size: .; d_call: .; cdr3_nt: TGTGCCAGCAGCTTCCGGGGAAGCGGGGAAAAACTGTTTTTT; cdr3_aa: CASSFRGSGEKLFF
v_call: TRBV3-1/TRBV3-2; j_call: TRBJ2-5; clone_size: .; d_call: .; cdr3_nt: TGTGCCAGCAGCCCTCGGGACTCTCGGGCAGAGACCCAGTACTTC; cdr3_aa: CASSPRDSRAETQYF
v_call: TRBV19; j_call: TRBJ2-6; clone_size: .; d_call: TRBD1; cdr3_nt: TGTGCCAGTAGTATAGTGGGACAGATATTAAGCTCTGGGGCCAACGTCCTGACTTTC; cdr3_aa: CASSIVGQILSSGANVLTF
v_call: TRBV5-4; j_call: TRBJ2-6; clone_size: .; d_call: TRBD1; cdr3_nt: TGTGCCAGCAGCGTTGCGGCAGGGGGCGTAACTGGGGCCAACGTCCTGACTTTC; cdr3_aa: CASSVAAGGVTGANVLTF
v_call: TRBV5-5; j_call: TRBJ1-3; clone_size: once; d_call: .; cdr3_nt: TGTGCCAGCAGCTTCCCATCCACTGTTACTGGAAACACCATATATTTT; cdr3_aa: CASSFPSTVTGNTIYF
v_call: TRBV28; j_call: TRBJ1-3; clone_size: .; d_call: TRBD1; cdr3_nt: TGTGCCAGCAGTCCATCTACAGGGGGTTGGTCTGGAAACACCATATATTTT; cdr3_aa: CASSPSTGGWSGNTIYF
v_call: TRBV4-1; j_call: TRBJ2-2; clone_size: .; d_call: TRBD1; cdr3_nt: TGCGCCAGCAGCCAAGATCGTCTCGGGACAGGGGCGCCCCCCGGGGAGCTGTTTTTT; cdr3_aa: CASSQDRLGTGAPPGELFF
v_call: TRBV19; j_call: TRBJ2-7; clone_size: .; d_call: TRBD1; cdr3_nt: TGTGCCAGTAGTATAGGGACAGGGGTTTCCTACGAGCAGTACTTC; cdr3_aa: CASSIGTGVSYEQYF
v_call: TRBV5-4; j_call: TRBJ2-1; clone_size: .; d_call: .; cdr3_nt: TGTGCCAGCAGCCGCAATAGCGCTGATGAGCAGTTCTTC; cdr3_aa: CASSRNSADEQFF
v_call: TRBV5-1; j_call: TRBJ2-7; clone_size: .; d_call: .; cdr3_nt: TGCGCCAGCAGCCCGGTTAGGGGAAGTGAGTACGAGCAGTACTTC; cdr3_aa: CASSPVRGSEYEQYF
v_call: TRBV5-1; j_call: TRBJ1-6; clone_size: .; d_call: .; cdr3_nt: TGCGCCAGCAGTTCCCTGGGGGGTAAATCACCCCTCCACTTT; cdr3_aa: CASSSLGGKSPLHF
v_call: TRBV7-9; j_call: TRBJ1-2; clone_size: .; d_call: .; cdr3_nt: TGTGCCAGCAGCTTAGCCACGGCAGGGACAACCTTC; cdr3_aa: CASSLATAGTTF
v_call: TRBV11-2; j_call: TRBJ1-6; clone_size: .; d_call: .; cdr3_nt: TGTGCCAGCAGCTTAGGAGGGATGGGGTTTGTGGGGTCACCCCTCCACTTT; cdr3_aa: CASSLGGMGFVGSPLHF